Each of the 22 T cell receptor beta chains below was sequenced from the same sample in a study of OX40 agonist ivuxolimab in advanced cancers. Method: immunoSEQ multiplex PCR; TCRdb's copy keeps in-frame clones and lacks some. The profile shows about 46,000 clones, approximately 91% of them singletons. The specimen was CD4+ or CD8+ T cells sorted from blood, collected in a trial of the OX40 agonist ivuxolimab. The origin of the receptors is an adult with an advanced solid tumor such as melanoma, head and neck, liver or kidney cancer.

This chain uses TRBV9 with TRBJ2-3; D not resolved. This CDR3 contains 15 residues. Between the trimmed V and J ends, which lost 6 bases and 0 bases, there was a span of 14 bases. Per germline, CDR1 SGDLS and CDR2 YYNGEE. CDR3 sequence (DNA): TGTGCCAGCACCCTTGGTGGGGTTAGCACAGATACGCAGTATTTT. Its protein is CASTLGGVSTDTQYF.

CDR3 residues: CASSWTSENTGELFF. The DNA of the CDR3 is TGTGCCAGCAGTTGGACTAGCGAGAACACCGGGGAGCTGTTTTTT. V gene TRBV6-5 combines with J gene TRBJ2-2; TRBD2 matches 9 bases. CDR1 and CDR2 from the germline V gene are MNHEY and SVGAGI. V trimming: 4 bases; J trimming: 1 base; junction bases outside the gene matches: 1. This CDR3 is built from 15 residues.

The chain links TRBV5-1 to TRBJ2-7, with 9 bases fitting TRBD1. CDR1 is SGHRS, CDR2 YFSETQ, per germline. After removal of 3 bases from V and 4 bases from J, the junction contained 5 bases not matched to a gene. This CDR3 spans 14 amino acids. DNA for the CDR3: TGCGCCAGCAGCTCCGGGACAGGGAGATACGAGCAGTACTTC. Its protein is CASSSGTGRYEQYF.

V is TRBV28 and J is TRBJ1-1; unclear D gene. V was cut by 2 bases and J by 0 bases, with 7 bases left in between. CDR1 is MDHEN, CDR2 SYDVKM, per germline. This CDR3 is built from 14 residues. The CDR3 loop reads CASSLTALNTEAFF. CDR3 nucleotide sequence: TGTGCCAGCAGTTTAACAGCCTTGAACACTGAAGCTTTCTTT.

In its sample, this clone ranks as medium-sized (0.01 to 0.1%). The chain employs TRBV13 and TRBJ2-1; 7 bases map to TRBD2. With 4 bases clipped from V and 5 bases from J, the junction kept 11 bases outside the gene matches. Germline values: CDR1 PRHDT, CDR2 FYEKMQ (reference sequence). The CDR3 covers 16 residues. The CDR3 nucleotides read TGTGCCAGCAGCTCCCGGGACTACAATATTAACAATGAGCAGTTCTTC. Encoded protein: CASSSRDYNINNEQFF.

Here the CDR3 reads CASSIGGTSPYNEQFF. The CDR3 DNA sequence: TGTGCCAGTAGTATCGGGGGGACTAGCCCTTACAATGAGCAGTTCTTC. This chain connects TRBV19 to TRBJ2-1; TRBD2 matches at 9 bases. Unmatched junction bases numbered 7, after V lost 3 bases and J lost 4 bases. CDR3 length equals 16 residues. The germline V gene encodes CDR1 LNHDA and CDR2 SQIVND (reference sequence).

This rearrangement joins TRBV9 to TRBJ2-7; D remains unclear. V dropped 5 bases and J dropped 6 bases, with 12 bases sitting between them. Per germline, CDR1 SGDLS and CDR2 YYNGEE. The CDR3 totals 12 residues. The chain's CDR3 is CASRDDGPEQYF. Written as DNA, the CDR3 is TGTGCCAGCAGGGACGATGGACCCGAGCAGTACTTC.

The count of this clone is one. This chain links TRBV9 with TRBJ2-1; 7 bases map to TRBD2. CDR1 is SGDLS, CDR2 YYNGEE, per germline. Unmatched junction bases numbered 12, after V lost 4 bases and J lost 5 bases. The CDR3 contains 16 residues. The CDR3: CASSSRDYNINNEQFF. CDR3 nucleotides: TGTGCCAGCAGCTCCCGGGACTACAATATTAACAATGAGCAGTTCTTC.

This clone was observed once. This rearrangement joins TRBV2 to TRBJ2-7, with D possibly matching TRBD2 (5 bases). The germline CDR1 and CDR2 sequences are SNHLY and FYNNEI. This CDR3 is 11 amino acids long. The V and J ends lost 6 bases and 4 bases respectively, with 7 bases between them. The CDR3 nucleotides are TGTGCCAGCAGGGGAGCGTACGAGCAGTACTTC. Its translation: CASRGAYEQYF.

V is TRBV13 and J is TRBJ2-1, with 16 bases fitting TRBD2. CDR1 PRHDT and CDR2 FYEKMQ come from the germline V gene (reference sequence). The trim removed 4 bases at V and 6 bases at J, leaving 6 bases unmatched. The CDR3 contains 17 residues. The CDR3 sequence: CASSSGTSGGASNEQFF. In nucleotides, the CDR3 is TGTGCCAGCAGCTCCGGGACTAGCGGGGGGGCCTCCAATGAGCAGTTCTTC.

By share, this clone counts as medium-sized. This is likely an artifact of a read error, given a far larger clone one base away. The sample contains more than one DNA sequence encoding this CDR3. The rearrangement links TRBV6-9 to TRBJ2-7, with D perhaps matching TRBD1 (6 bases). The CDR3 consists of 12 residues. V was clipped by 2 bases and J by 5 bases, with 7 bases between them. Germline V gene sequence: CDR1 MNHGY, CDR2 SVAAGI. CDR3 sequence reads: CASSYNRDEQYF. Here the CDR3 DNA reads TGTGCCAGCAGTTATAACAGGGACGAGCAGTACTTC.

This clone has more than one count but fewer than ten. The gene calls are TRBV30 and TRBJ1-1; TRBD1 might be the D (5 bases). Germline values: CDR1 GTSNPN, CDR2 SVGIG (reference sequence). This CDR3 spans 14 amino acids. The ends were cut back, 0 bases at V and 6 bases at J, with 14 bases in the middle. Here the CDR3 DNA reads TGTGCCTGGAGTGTACTAAAAGGGGCTCCTGAAGCTTTCTTT. Its protein product is CAWSVLKGAPEAFF.

The gene calls are TRBV4-3 and TRBJ1-1; tentative D call: TRBD1 (5 bases). V dropped 4 bases and J dropped 5 bases, with 11 bases sitting between them. There are 13 residues in the CDR3. CDR1 is LGHNA, CDR2 YSLEER, per germline. The CDR3 reads CASSPGWGTEAFF. The CDR3 DNA reads as TGCGCCAGCAGCCCCGGATGGGGGACTGAAGCTTTCTTT.

J is TRBJ1-5 and V is TRBV13; D is unresolved. Between the trimmed V and J ends, which lost 4 bases and 4 bases, there was a span of 8 bases. Germline values: CDR1 PRHDT, CDR2 FYEKMQ (reference sequence). This CDR3 is built from 13 residues. The CDR3 sequence: CASSSMGNQPQHF. CDR3 coding DNA: TGTGCCAGCAGCTCAATGGGGAATCAGCCCCAGCATTTT.

V is TRBV21-1 and J is TRBJ1-1. TRBV21-1 is marked as a pseudogene. CDR3 length equals 17 residues. The CDR3 reads CASNRTQDWQLNTEAFF. The CDR3 nucleotides are TGTGCCAGCAACCGCACCCAGGACTGGCAGTTGAACACTGAAGCTTTCTTT.

In this sample, this clone turned up a few times. V is TRBV4-3 and J is TRBJ2-2; D is undetermined. Germline loops: CDR1 LGHNA, CDR2 YSLEER. This CDR3 is built from 16 residues. Trimming stripped 1 base from V and 6 bases from J, with 15 bases between. DNA for the CDR3: TGCGCCAGCAGCCAAGGAATGGCGGTGGCGGCCGGGGAGCTGTTTTTT. Translating gives CASSQGMAVAAGELFF.

CDR3 bases: TGTGCCAGCAGCTTCGGGACAGGGGACCACAATGAGCAGTTCTTC. It specifies CASSFGTGDHNEQFF. The chain uses TRBV7-9 and TRBJ2-1; 10 nucleotides match TRBD1. Germline values: CDR1 SEHNR, CDR2 FQNEAQ (reference sequence). J was trimmed by 5 bases and V by 3 bases; bases with no gene match: 4. CDR3 length equals 15 residues.

The chain is built from TRBV4-1 and TRBJ2-3; D is unclear. From germline, CDR1 is MGHRA and CDR2 YSYEKL. The ends were cut back, 0 bases at V and 3 bases at J, with 16 bases in the middle. The length of the CDR3 is 17 residues. In DNA, the CDR3 is TGCGCCAGCAGCCAAGATCGCCTGGTAGTAGCAACAGATACGCAGTATTTT. Protein sequence: CASSQDRLVVATDTQYF.

The chain links TRBV30 to TRBJ1-2; D call uncertain. CDR1 and CDR2 from the germline V gene are GTSNPN and SVGIG (reference sequence). V lost 0 bases to trimming and J lost 7 bases, with 9 bases between them. The CDR3 sequence is 12 residues long. CDR3 DNA: TGTGCCTGGAGTGTATGGGGAGCTGGCTACACCTTC. It specifies CAWSVWGAGYTF.

This clone showed up just once. The chain has TRBV6-6 and TRBJ2-7, with D possibly matching TRBD1 (5 bases). The V gene lost 5 bases and the J gene lost 3 bases, with 17 bases spanning the gap. The CDR3 extends over 15 amino acids. CDR1 and CDR2 (germline): MNHNY, SVGAGI (reference sequence). Here the CDR3 reads CASSPYKGVGYEQYF. CDR3 coding DNA: TGTGCCAGCAGTCCCTACAAAGGGGTCGGCTACGAGCAGTACTTC.

V gene TRBV28 combines with J gene TRBJ2-2; D possibly corresponds to TRBD1 (6 bases). The CDR3 is 13 residues long. V lost 6 bases to trimming and J lost 3 bases, with 8 bases between them. CDR1 is MDHEN, CDR2 SYDVKM, per germline. CDR3 protein: CASRDSYTGELFF. The CDR3 nucleotides read TGTGCCAGCAGGGACAGCTACACCGGGGAGCTGTTTTTT.

The DNA for the CDR3 is TGTGCCAGTAGTATGAACCCAGAGAATAATCAGCCCCAGCATTTT. This codes for CASSMNPENNQPQHF. J is TRBJ1-5 and V is TRBV19; D gene unclear. V lost 3 bases and J 4 bases, leaving 13 bases between the germline ends. The germline gives CDR1 LNHDA, CDR2 SQIVND (reference sequence). This CDR3 has 15 residues.